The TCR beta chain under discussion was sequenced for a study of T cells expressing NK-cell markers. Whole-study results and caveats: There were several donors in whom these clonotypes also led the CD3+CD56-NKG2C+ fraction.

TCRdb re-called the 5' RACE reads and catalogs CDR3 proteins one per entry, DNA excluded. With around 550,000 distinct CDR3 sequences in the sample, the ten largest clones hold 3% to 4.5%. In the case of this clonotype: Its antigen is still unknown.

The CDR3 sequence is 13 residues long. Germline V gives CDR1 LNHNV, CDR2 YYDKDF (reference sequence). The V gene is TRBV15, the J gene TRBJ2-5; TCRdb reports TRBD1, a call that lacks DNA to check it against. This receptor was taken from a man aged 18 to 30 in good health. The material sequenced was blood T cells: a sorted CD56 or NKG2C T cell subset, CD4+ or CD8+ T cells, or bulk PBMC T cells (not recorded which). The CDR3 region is CATSPGKQETQYF.